These T cell receptor beta chains were read from a single sample in a study of T cells in Graves' hyperthyroidism and ophthalmopathy. Each CDR3 protein is one row after TCRdb ran MiXCR on the multiplex PCR reads. The sample shows about 610,000 distinct CDR3 sequences, 15% to 20% of them seen only once. The material sequenced was blood. The receptors stem from a woman between 40 and 50 years old with Graves' ophthalmopathy. Each CDR3 is given with its conserved first and last residue. Each record gives: V gene, J gene, CDR3 protein.

>TRBV20-1|TRBJ2-7
CSAYPASGRPYEQYF
>TRBV7-9|TRBJ2-1
CASSSHSMGGRAYNEQFF
>TRBV7-2|TRBJ1-3
CASSSNSGNTIYF
>TRBV19|TRBJ1-5
CARTGTGVQPQHF
>TRBV2|TRBJ2-7
CASSRDNTLREQYF
>TRBV20-1|TRBJ2-5
CSAKGYGTQYF
>TRBV20-1|TRBJ1-1
CSARDRWNEAFF
>TRBV9|TRBJ1-1
CASSAMGTGNTEAFF
>TRBV12-3/TRBV12-4|TRBJ2-5
CASSFRAGVPGTQYF
>TRBV28|TRBJ2-5
CASSSGAAAAETQYF
>TRBV24-1|TRBJ2-1
CATSGSSGAYNEQFF
>TRBV6-1|TRBJ2-3
CASSGQFTDTQYF
>TRBV6-1|TRBJ1-2
CASSETGVANYGYTF
>TRBV3-1|TRBJ1-6
CASSHRQGDSPLHF
>TRBV6-1|TRBJ2-5
CASSPRSSGGGETQYF
>TRBV20-1|TRBJ1-1
CSGTEGDTEAFF
>TRBV11-2|TRBJ2-5
CASSLGPGQGASETQYF
>TRBV28|TRBJ2-1
CASSSPWTASYNEQFF
>TRBV15|TRBJ2-7
CATSRYRDSYEQYF
>TRBV11-2|TRBJ2-3
CASSETLAGASTDTQYF
>TRBV12-3/TRBV12-4|TRBJ1-2
CASSSDAPQDYGYTF
>TRBV5-1|TRBJ1-2
CASSFDRGDYGYTF
>TRBV12-3/TRBV12-4|TRBJ1-4
CASSFTGGGYEKLFF
>TRBV20-1|TRBJ1-4
CSARDLEKLFF
>TRBV4-1|TRBJ2-1
CASSQDLTRYNEQFF
>TRBV7-6|TRBJ2-7
CASSLAPPGGSPYEQYF
>TRBV29-1|TRBJ1-2
CSVDNGAKNYGYTF
>TRBV6-1|TRBJ1-1
CASMGQGNPNTEAFF
>TRBV6-1|TRBJ2-5
CASSVGDRETQYF
>TRBV12-3/TRBV12-4|TRBJ2-6
CASSLGLGRASSGANVLTF
>TRBV15|TRBJ2-5
CATSKSREHQETQYF
>TRBV9|TRBJ2-1
CASSSGNMDNEQFF
>TRBV20-1|TRBJ2-3
CSASPYSLPVLDTQYF
>TRBV12-5|TRBJ2-7
CASAWDGSYEQYF
>TRBV9|TRBJ1-3
CASSVDESSGNTIYF
>TRBV7-9|TRBJ1-1
CASSLARGSGTEAFF
>TRBV20-1|TRBJ2-7
CSAYTSFTYEQYF
>TRBV2|TRBJ1-2
CASSEWRVSYGHTF
>TRBV6-1|TRBJ2-7
CASSEVQGTHATYEQYF
>TRBV9|TRBJ2-5
CASSVGVGQETQCF
>TRBV7-2|TRBJ1-2
CASSQIPRTGGGHTF
>TRBV27|TRBJ2-6
CASSLRQGRVGANVLTF
>TRBV7-9|TRBJ1-5
CASSAGNSNQPQHF
>TRBV5-1|TRBJ2-3
CASSFSSGAYTDTQYF
>TRBV30|TRBJ1-1
CAWSLHRPAQAFF
>TRBV11-1|TRBJ2-5
CASRRPGLGETQYF
>TRBV11-2|TRBJ2-1
CASSLRLAGGHEQFF
>TRBV11-2|TRBJ2-7
CASSPGTFDYEQYF
>TRBV10-2|TRBJ1-5
CASSETGLGRYSNQPQHF
>TRBV7-3|TRBJ2-1
CASSPQGGGAWNEQFF
>TRBV28|TRBJ2-7
CASSLAGREQYF